This paragraph covers one T cell receptor beta chain sequence. Sequencing used immunoSEQ v3. Here immunoSEQ multiplex PCR was the method, and the copy in TCRdb shows in-frame clones only, minus some. The sample contains 55,000 to 65,000 clones, 55% to 75% of which appear only once. The data belong to a study of TIL therapy for anti-PD-1-resistant metastatic lung cancer. Trimming stripped 0 bases from V and 1 base from J, with 13 bases between. Germline CDR1 reads SGHNT; CDR2 reads YYREEE (reference sequence). This CDR3 is built from 16 residues. Time point in this sample: pre-treatment sample, taken before nivolumab and TIL therapy.

This clonotype was sampled from a person aged 25-80 years with non-small cell lung cancer. The J gene is TRBJ1-1, the V gene TRBV5-4, with D unclear. This material consisted of blood, taken at baseline. CDR3 DNA: TGTGCCAGCAGCTTGGGGATCGGGTGGGGGAACACTGAAGCTTTCTTT. Translated: CASSLGIGWGNTEAFF. The variable domain in full, completed from reference TRBV5-4 and TRBJ1-1, reads ETGVTQSPTHLIKTRGQQVTLRCSSQSGHNTVSWYQQALGQGPQFIFQYYREEENGRGNFPPRFSGLQFPNYSSELNVNALELDDSALYLCASSLGIGWGNTEAFFGQGTRLTVV.